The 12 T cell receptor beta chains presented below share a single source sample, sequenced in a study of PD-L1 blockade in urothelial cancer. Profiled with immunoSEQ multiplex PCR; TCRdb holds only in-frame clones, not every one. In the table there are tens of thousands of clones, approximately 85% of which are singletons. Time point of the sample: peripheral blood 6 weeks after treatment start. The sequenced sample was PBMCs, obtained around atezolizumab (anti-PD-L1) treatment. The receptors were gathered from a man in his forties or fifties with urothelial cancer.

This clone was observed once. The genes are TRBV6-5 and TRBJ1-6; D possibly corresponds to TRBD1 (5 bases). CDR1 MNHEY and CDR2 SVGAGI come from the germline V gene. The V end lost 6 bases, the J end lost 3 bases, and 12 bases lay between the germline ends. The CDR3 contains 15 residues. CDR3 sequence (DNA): TGTGCCAGCAGGTTCCAAGGGGACTATAATTCACCCCTCCACTTT. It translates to CASRFQGDYNSPLHF.

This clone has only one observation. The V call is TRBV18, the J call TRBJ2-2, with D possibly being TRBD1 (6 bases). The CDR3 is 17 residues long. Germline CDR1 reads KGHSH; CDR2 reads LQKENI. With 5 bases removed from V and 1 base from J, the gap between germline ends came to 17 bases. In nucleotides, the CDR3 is TGTGCCAGCTCATTCCTCGCCTTGACAGGGAACACCGGGGAGCTGTTTTTT. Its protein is CASSFLALTGNTGELFF.

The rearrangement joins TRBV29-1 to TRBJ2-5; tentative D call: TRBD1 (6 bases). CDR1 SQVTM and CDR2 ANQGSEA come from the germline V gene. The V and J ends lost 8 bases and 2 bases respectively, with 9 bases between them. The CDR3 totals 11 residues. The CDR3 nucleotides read TGCAGCTCCGGGACACAAGAGACCCAGTACTTC. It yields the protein CSSGTQETQYF.

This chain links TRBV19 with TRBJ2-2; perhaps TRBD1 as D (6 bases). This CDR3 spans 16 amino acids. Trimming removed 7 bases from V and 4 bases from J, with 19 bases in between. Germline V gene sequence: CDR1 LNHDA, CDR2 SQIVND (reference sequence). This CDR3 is CASKGVADLITGELFF. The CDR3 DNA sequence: TGTGCCAGTAAGGGGGTGGCGGACCTCATCACCGGGGAGCTGTTTTTT.

The CDR3 loop reads CASNPSGTGGYNEQFF. The CDR3 region has the DNA TGTGCCAGCAACCCGTCCGGGACAGGGGGCTACAATGAGCAGTTCTTC. The rearrangement uses TRBV27 and TRBJ2-1, with 11 bases fitting TRBD1. CDR1 and CDR2 from the germline V gene are MNHEY and SMNVEV (reference sequence). The CDR3 runs 16 residues. The V gene end was trimmed by 7 bases and the J gene end by 3 bases; junction bases not matched to a gene: 8.

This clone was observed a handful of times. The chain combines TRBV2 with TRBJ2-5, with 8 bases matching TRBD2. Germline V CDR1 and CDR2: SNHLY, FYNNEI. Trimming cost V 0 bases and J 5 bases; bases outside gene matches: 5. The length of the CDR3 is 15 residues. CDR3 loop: CASSEAGGAWETQYF. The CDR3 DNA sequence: TGTGCCAGCAGTGAAGCCGGGGGGGCGTGGGAGACCCAGTACTTC.

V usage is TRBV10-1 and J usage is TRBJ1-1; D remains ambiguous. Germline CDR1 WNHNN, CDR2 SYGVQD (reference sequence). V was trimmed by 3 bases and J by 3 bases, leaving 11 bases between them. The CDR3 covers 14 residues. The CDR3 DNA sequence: TGCGCCAGCAGTGAATCAAACTCCTACACTGAAGCTTTCTTT. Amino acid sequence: CASSESNSYTEAFF.

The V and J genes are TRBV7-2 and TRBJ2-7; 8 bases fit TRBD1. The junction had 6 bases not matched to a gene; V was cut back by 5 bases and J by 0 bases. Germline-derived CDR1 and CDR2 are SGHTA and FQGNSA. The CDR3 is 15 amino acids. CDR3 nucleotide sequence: TGTGCCAGCAGCCCTCAGACAGGGGTCTCCTACGAGCAGTACTTC. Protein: CASSPQTGVSYEQYF.

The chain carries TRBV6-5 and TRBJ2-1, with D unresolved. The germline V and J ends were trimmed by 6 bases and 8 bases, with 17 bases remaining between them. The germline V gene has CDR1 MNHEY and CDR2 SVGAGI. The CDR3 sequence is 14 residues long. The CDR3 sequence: CASSPRLPTDEQFF. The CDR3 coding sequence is TGTGCCAGCAGCCCTAGGCTCCCAACCGATGAGCAGTTCTTC.

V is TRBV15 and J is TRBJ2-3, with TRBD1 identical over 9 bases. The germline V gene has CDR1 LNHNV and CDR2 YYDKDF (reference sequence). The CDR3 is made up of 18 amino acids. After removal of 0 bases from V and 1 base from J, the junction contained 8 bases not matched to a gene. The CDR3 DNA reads TGTGCCACCAGCAGAGAACAGGGGGCGATTAGGGGCACAGATACGCAGTATTTT. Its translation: CATSREQGAIRGTDTQYF.

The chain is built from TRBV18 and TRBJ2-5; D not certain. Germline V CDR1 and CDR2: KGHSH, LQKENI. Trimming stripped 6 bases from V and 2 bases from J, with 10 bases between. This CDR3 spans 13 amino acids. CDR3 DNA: TGTGCCAGCTCGACTCTCCCTCAAGAGACCCAGTACTTC. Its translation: CASSTLPQETQYF.

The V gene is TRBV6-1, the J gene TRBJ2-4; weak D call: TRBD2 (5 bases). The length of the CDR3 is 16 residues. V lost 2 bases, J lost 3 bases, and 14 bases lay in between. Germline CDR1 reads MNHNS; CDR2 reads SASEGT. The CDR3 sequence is CASSERGSPDKNIQYF. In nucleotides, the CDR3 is TGTGCCAGCAGTGAAAGAGGGTCTCCCGACAAAAACATTCAGTACTTC.